Listed below are T cell receptor beta chains from one sample, sequenced in a study of blood T cell repertoires in COVID-19. Here immunoSEQ multiplex PCR was the method, and the copy in TCRdb shows in-frame clones only, minus some. In the table there are about 89,000 clones, roughly 88% of which are singletons. Sequencing was performed on peripheral blood. Every receptor here comes from a man aged 55 to 70 with acute or convalescent COVID-19. The CDR3 runs from the conserved cysteine through the conserved F or W. A D gene is named only where the DNA matches it firmly. Rows give clone size only sometimes, using once, few, many, or a class for an expanded clone.

V gene	J gene	D gene	clone size	CDR3 DNA	CDR3 protein
TRBV6-5	TRBJ2-1	TRBD2	.	TGTGCCAGCAGGGGCCCGAGCGGGAGGGACAATGAGCAGTTCTTC	CASRGPSGRDNEQFF
TRBV5-6	TRBJ1-2	.	.	TGTGCCAGCAGCTTGGGATCCGGGGACTATGGCTACACCTTC	CASSLGSGDYGYTF
TRBV30	TRBJ1-1	.	.	TGTGCCTGGAAAGTCGGACAGATCACTGAAGCTTTCTTT	CAWKVGQITEAFF
TRBV12-5	TRBJ1-2	TRBD1	.	TGTGCTAGTGACCTCGGGCGGGACAGGCTCCTAGATGGCTACACCTTC	CASDLGRDRLLDGYTF
TRBV5-3	TRBJ1-2	TRBD1	.	TGTGCCAGAAGGGACAGGGTACGAGTCCCCCCCTCCTATGGCTACACCTTC	CARRDRVRVPPSYGYTF
TRBV24-1	TRBJ2-7	TRBD1	once	TGTGCCACCAGTGATTCCCGGACAGGGGGCATATACGAGCAGTACTTC	CATSDSRTGGIYEQYF
TRBV24-1	TRBJ2-7	TRBD1	.	TGTGCCACCTCCTCAGGCGGGACAGGGTCCTACGAGCAGTACTTC	CATSSGGTGSYEQYF
TRBV21-1	TRBJ2-7	.	.	TGTGCCAGCAGCAAAGGAGCAGCCGGGACTAGCGGCAACGAGCAGTACTTC	CASSKGAAGTSGNEQYF
TRBV10-3	TRBJ1-4	TRBD1	.	TGTGCCATCAGCGAGCCCACAGGGGGTGCAACTAATGAAAAACTGTTTTTT	CAISEPTGGATNEKLFF
TRBV11-2	TRBJ2-1	.	.	TGTGCCAGCAGCTTAGATAGGGAGACAGGAGGCTACAATGAGCAGTTCTTC	CASSLDRETGGYNEQFF
TRBV5-4	TRBJ2-5	.	.	TGTGCCAGCAGCCCCAGGGTAGGAGAGACCCAGTACTTC	CASSPRVGETQYF
TRBV4-1	TRBJ1-1	.	few	TGCGCCAGCAGCCAAGCTCTCGACAGGTGGAACACTGAAGCTTTCTTT	CASSQALDRWNTEAFF
TRBV5-5	TRBJ2-1	TRBD2	.	TGTGCCAGCAGCTTGGACGGGAGGGCGTACAATGAGCAGTTCTTC	CASSLDGRAYNEQFF
TRBV3-1/TRBV3-2	TRBJ1-4	.	.	TGTGCCAGCAGCCCTGGGGCAGATAATGAAAAACTGTTTTTT	CASSPGADNEKLFF
TRBV28	TRBJ2-5	TRBD2	.	TGTGCCAGCAGTTCCTCCGGGACTAGCGGGGGCACGAGGACCCAGTACTTC	CASSSSGTSGGTRTQYF
TRBV30	TRBJ1-2	.	.	TGTGCCTGGAGGTGGGCGGGCTATGGCTACACCTTC	CAWRWAGYGYTF
TRBV5-1	TRBJ2-7	.	.	TGCGCCAGCAGCCGGACTCACCCCTGGGAGCAGTACTTC	CASSRTHPWEQYF
TRBV27	TRBJ1-2	TRBD1	.	TGTGCCAGCAGTTTTTCCGGGACAGGCCACTATGGCTACACCTTC	CASSFSGTGHYGYTF
TRBV5-4	TRBJ2-5	.	.	TGTGCCAGCAGCTCGCAAGAGACCCAGTACTTC	CASSSQETQYF